Listed below are T cell receptor beta chains from one sample, sequenced in a study of blood T cells in healthy people across ages. TCRdb ran MiXCR on the 5' RACE reads and lists one entry per CDR3 protein. This table has around 750,000 distinct CDR3 sequences, about 53% appearing once. Sequencing used blood. The source is a man older than 75 in good health. The CDR3 runs from the conserved cysteine through the conserved F or W. The order of the fields is clone size, J gene, D gene, V gene, CDR3 DNA, CDR3 protein. The D gene is left open where the match is weak. The size of a clone is reported for some rows only, either as once, few or many, or as a class for expanded clones.

- TRBJ2-7 - TRBV12-3/TRBV12-4 TGTGCCAGCAGCCTTGACAGTAATTTGTACGAGCAGTACTTC CASSLDSNLYEQYF
- TRBJ2-1 TRBD2 TRBV9 TGTGCCAGCAGCGACACTCGGGGACTAGCGGACTACAATGAGCAGTTCTTC CASSDTRGLADYNEQFF
- TRBJ2-1 TRBD1 TRBV24-1 TGTGCCACCAGTGAGGGGACAGGGTCCTACAATGAGCAGTTCTTC CATSEGTGSYNEQFF
few TRBJ2-7 - TRBV3-1 TGTGCCAGCAGACTACAGGGTGCCGAGCAGTACTTC CASRLQGAEQYF
- TRBJ1-2 - TRBV15 TGTGCCACCAGCGCCTGGCAGTTACCGGATTATGGCTACACCTTC CATSAWQLPDYGYTF
once TRBJ1-2 TRBD1 TRBV7-8 TGTGCCAGCAGCTTACGTCCCACAGGGGCCTATGGCTACACCTTC CASSLRPTGAYGYTF
- TRBJ2-7 - TRBV6-5 TGTGCCAGCAGTCTTGTACAGGGACACTCCTACGAGCAGTACTTC CASSLVQGHSYEQYF
- TRBJ2-7 TRBD2 TRBV7-9 TGTGCCAGCACCGAAAGCGGGAGTAGCGGGAGCTACGAGCAGTACTTC CASTESGSSGSYEQYF
- TRBJ1-2 - TRBV18 TGCGCCAGCTCGCAAGGGGCGACAGCTAACTATGGCTACACCTTC CASSQGATANYGYTF
- TRBJ2-1 - TRBV10-3 TGTGCCACAAGGGCAGGGGAGGGGAATGAGCAGTTCTTC CATRAGEGNEQFF
- TRBJ1-2 - TRBV20-1 TGCAGTGCCCTAGCGGGGGTTTCGGGCTACACCTTC CSALAGVSGYTF
- TRBJ2-7 TRBD2 TRBV7-8 TGTGCCAGCAGCTTGACTAGCGGACCTTTCTACAATGAGCAGTACTTC CASSLTSGPFYNEQYF
few TRBJ2-1 - TRBV11-2 TGTGCCAGCAGCTTAGGCGGGCCTCCCTACAATGAGCAGTTCTTC CASSLGGPPYNEQFF
few TRBJ1-1 - TRBV24-1 TGTGCCACCATGGACCCCTATGGCACTGAAGCTTTCTTT CATMDPYGTEAFF
- TRBJ2-7 - TRBV27 TGTGCCAGCAGTTTCCCCGTTCTGAGCGGCCCCTACGAGCAGTACTTC CASSFPVLSGPYEQYF
- TRBJ2-7 TRBD1 TRBV28 TGTGCCAGCAGTCGACAGGGGGAAGGACTCGAGCAGTACTTC CASSRQGEGLEQYF
few TRBJ2-1 TRBD2 TRBV10-3 TGTGCCATCGCGGGGGAGGGGAATGAGCAGTTCTTC CAIAGEGNEQFF
few TRBJ2-7 - TRBV7-8 TGTGCCAGCAGCGTAACCACTGGTTCCTACGAGCAGTACTTC CASSVTTGSYEQYF